This T cell receptor beta chain was documented in a study of T cell responses to AZD1222 COVID-19 vaccine. Study-level findings and limits: The sample set comprised mostly white British donors with more females, and clonal diversity was possibly underestimated. At study baseline, merely a handful of AZD1222 recipients were seropositive.

Points on this clone: Its antigen is not known.

Data came from immunoSEQ multiplex PCR; TCRdb stores just in-frame clones and leaves some out. Here the sample spans about 74,000 clones, approximately 90% being singletons. The CDR3 runs to 15 residues. V trimming: 6 bases; J trimming: 4 bases; junction bases outside the gene matches: 8. Germline assignment: CDR1 SGHTA and CDR2 FQGNSA. The sequenced sample was peripheral blood, obtained 28 days after the second AZD1222 dose. This sequence joins TRBV7-2 and TRBJ2-1, with 8 bases fitting TRBD2. The receptor's source is an adult who received the AZD1222 COVID-19 vaccine. The CDR3 region is CASSVAGLGYNEQFF. CDR3 DNA sequence: TGTGCCAGCAGTGTAGCGGGACTAGGGTACAATGAGCAGTTCTTC.